Listed here is a single T cell receptor beta chain. Its antigen is unknown. The sample is drawn from a study of long-term antiretroviral therapy in people with HIV. Study-wide results and caveats: Neither ART adherence, viral resistance nor therapy changes were documented. Patients on ART gained diversity, which nonetheless stayed below transplant donor controls.

The germline V gene has CDR1 SGDLS and CDR2 YYNGEE. Trimming cost V 0 bases and J 6 bases, with 13 bases left between them. CDR3 length: 16 residues. Running of the v3.0 immunoSEQ assay took place at survey level. In sequencing, about 40,000-50,000 T-cell genomes per sample were targeted. Measured with immunoSEQ multiplex PCR; TCRdb has only the in-frame clones, and not every one. Counted here are tens of thousands of clones, 85% to 95% occurring once; the ten biggest clones make up approximately 3%. The rearrangement uses TRBV9 and TRBJ1-6; possible D gene TRBD1, 5 bases. The receptor was isolated from a man aged 45-65 years with HIV. Sequencing was performed on unsorted PBMCs, taken 5.3 years after starting antiretroviral therapy. CDR3 nucleotides: TGTGCCAGCAGCGTAGGACAGTCGGAGCCTAATTCACCCCTCCACTTT. This translates into CASSVGQSEPNSPLHF.